Included here is one T cell receptor (beta chain) sequence, with context. Its antigen is as yet unknown. The entry originates in a study of cytomegalovirus exposure and HLA in healthy donors. Study-level results: The study carried out a later analysis of TCR beta sequences. It associated around 17,000 of them with specific HLA alleles at a false discovery rate of 0.05. The CMV antigen specificity of a few CMV-associated chains was confirmed through in vitro analysis.

Amplification used 60 Vbeta primers and 13 Jbeta primers. Data came from immunoSEQ multiplex PCR; TCRdb stores just in-frame clones and leaves some out. The table has approximately 110,000 clones, more than 80% seen once. Input material: PBMCs. This sequence was found in a man between 18 and 35 years old in good health and CMV-seronegative.

The CDR3 nucleotides read TGTGCCAGAAGCTTGTACAGAGGGCAGGGGTCTGGAAACACCATATATTTT. It yields the protein CARSLYRGQGSGNTIYF. The chain uses TRBV5-3 and TRBJ1-3; perhaps TRBD1 as D (6 bases). TRBV5-3 is an ORF, and what it does is uncertain. The V gene lost 1 base and the J gene lost 1 base, with 15 bases spanning the gap. CDR3 length: 17 amino acids.